These 29 T cell receptor beta chains were sequenced from one sample in a study of cytomegalovirus exposure and HLA in healthy donors (dated by TCRdb to about 2017). The library was prepared using the immunoSEQ multiplex PCR assay. A mixture of 60 forward primers for TCR Vbeta segments and 13 reverse primers for TCR Jbeta segments was used in the multiplex PCR. TCRdb took this table from immuneACCESS and kept in-frame rearrangements with V and J called. Such tables lack part of the clones; where checked against another copy, unresolved V genes explain under half of the gap, and the rest is unexplained. Counted in this sample were about 120,000 clones; about two thirds of them appeared once. 3% to 4% of the sample goes to the ten largest clones. Sequencing was performed on PBMCs. Receptor source: a man aged 25 to 40 in good health and CMV-seronegative.

The V and J genes are TRBV27 and TRBJ1-1; perhaps TRBD1 as D (5 bases). In germline, CDR1 is MNHEY, CDR2 SMNVEV (reference sequence). The CDR3 runs to 13 residues. The V end was cut by 5 bases, the J end by 1 base, with 8 bases between. The CDR3 DNA is TGTGCCAGCAGTCCCGGGGGGAACACTGAAGCTTTCTTT. This encodes CASSPGGNTEAFF.

A few counts support this clone. This sequence joins TRBV10-3 and TRBJ1-5; D is ambiguous. This CDR3 comprises 13 residues. Germline values: CDR1 ENHRY, CDR2 SYGVKD. Trimming left V 7 bases short and J 6 bases short, with 13 bases between. The CDR3 here is CAITADRGQPQHF. In DNA form, the CDR3 reads TGTGCCATCACCGCTGACCGCGGTCAGCCCCAGCATTTT.

On this clone itself: Other nucleotide sequences from this sample produce the same CDR3. The chain carries TRBV5-1 and TRBJ1-1, with D hard to call. Germline V gene data show CDR1 as SGHRS and CDR2 as YFSETQ. The CDR3 extends over 13 amino acids. Trimming left V 0 bases short and J 2 bases short, with 5 bases between. CDR3 region: CASSLVSNTEAFF. The DNA of the CDR3 is TGCGCCAGCAGCTTGGTCAGTAACACTGAAGCTTTCTTT.

The chain combines TRBV28 with TRBJ1-4; possible D gene TRBD1, 6 bases. The V end was cut by 4 bases, the J end by 6 bases, with 18 bases between. Looked up from germline, CDR1 is MDHEN and CDR2 is SYDVKM. CDR3 length equals 16 residues. The CDR3 nucleotides read TGTGCCAGCAGTTCCAATGAGGGCAGGGGAGATGAAAAACTGTTTTTT. This translates into CASSSNEGRGDEKLFF.

Worth noting for this clone: This same CDR3 is encoded by further DNA sequences in the sample. The J gene is TRBJ2-2, the V gene TRBV11-3; 8 bases are a match to TRBD1. The CDR3 is 15 amino acids. V lost 5 bases, J lost 4 bases, and 6 bases stayed unmatched. Germline CDR1 is SGHNT and CDR2 is YENEEA. CDR3 residues: CASSPDRGGTGELFF. CDR3 bases: TGTGCCAGCAGCCCTGACAGGGGCGGCACCGGGGAGCTGTTTTTT. Together with reference TRBV11-3 and TRBJ2-2, the CDR3 gives the full variable domain: EAGVVQSPRYKIIEKKQPVAFWCNPISGHNTLYWYLQNLGQGPELLIRYENEEAVDDSQLPKDRFSAERLKGVDSTLKIQPAELGDSAVYLCASSPDRGGTGELFFGEGSRLTVL.

The chain couples TRBV4-2 to TRBJ2-1, with 8 bases matching TRBD2. V gave up 0 bases and J gave up 1 base; unmatched junction bases: 2. The CDR3 runs to 16 residues. In germline, CDR1 is LGHNA, CDR2 YNFKEQ. The DNA of the CDR3 is TGTGCCAGCAGCCAAGAGGCTAGCGGGTCCTACAATGAGCAGTTCTTC. Protein sequence: CASSQEASGSYNEQFF.

This sequence joins TRBV5-1 and TRBJ2-3; D might be TRBD1 (6 bases). The CDR3 contains 15 residues. V lost 5 bases to trimming and J lost 6 bases, with 19 bases between them. Germline V gene lookup returns CDR1 SGHRS and CDR2 YFSETQ. Here the CDR3 DNA reads TGCGCCAGCAGTCTAACTTCCGGCCAGGGGGATACGCAGTATTTT. Translated: CASSLTSGQGDTQYF.

Remarks on this clone: Sequence at one end of the junction differs from germline and may be a read error. CDR3 bases: TGTGCCAGCACCTCAACTAAGTATGGCTACACCTTC. It codes for CASTSTKYGYTF. This chain uses TRBV5-4 with TRBJ1-2; D is ambiguous. The germline V gene encodes CDR1 SGHNT and CDR2 YYREEE (reference sequence). The CDR3 extends over 12 amino acids. Combining the CDR3 with reference TRBV5-4 and TRBJ1-2 gives the whole variable domain ETGVTQSPTHLIKTRGQQVTLRCSSQSGHNTVSWYQQALGQGPQFIFQYYREEENGRGNFPPRFSGLQFPNYSSELNVNALELDDSALYLCASTSTKYGYTFGSGTRLTVV.

The V call is TRBV7-2, the J call TRBJ2-5; weak D call: TRBD1 (5 bases). V was pared by 4 bases and J by 5 bases, with 11 bases between. The germline gives CDR1 SGHTA, CDR2 FQGNSA. The CDR3 has 13 residues. CDR3 residues: CASSSDIRETQYF. For the CDR3, the DNA is TGTGCCAGCAGCTCGGACATACGGGAGACCCAGTACTTC.

The gene calls are TRBV15 and TRBJ2-7; possible D gene TRBD1, 5 bases. V lost 1 base and J lost 4, with 11 bases in between. Germline values: CDR1 LNHNV, CDR2 YYDKDF (reference sequence). CDR3 length: 14 residues. Written as DNA, the CDR3 is TGTGCCACCAGCAGAGGGGGCGCCGGTTACGAGCAGTACTTC. Its protein product is CATSRGGAGYEQYF.

This chain connects TRBV7-7 to TRBJ2-1, with D maybe TRBD2 (5 bases). This CDR3 contains 14 residues. The V gene lost 1 base and the J gene lost 6 bases, with 10 bases spanning the gap. Germline V gene lookup returns CDR1 SSHAT and CDR2 FNYEAQ (reference sequence). CDR3 DNA sequence: TGTGCCAGCAGCTTAGAACTAGGTAGCAATGAGCAGTTCTTC. Its protein is CASSLELGSNEQFF.

V gene TRBV15 combines with J gene TRBJ1-3; the D is unclear. The CDR3 is 14 amino acids. The V and J ends lost 3 bases and 1 base respectively, with 7 bases between them. CDR1 and CDR2 (germline): LNHNV, YYDKDF (reference sequence). This chain's CDR3 is CATSSQDSGNTIYF. CDR3 sequence (DNA): TGTGCCACCAGCAGCCAGGATTCTGGAAACACCATATATTTT.

The gene calls are TRBV10-1 and TRBJ2-5; TRBD1 matches at 12 bases. The DNA matches TRBJ2-7 better at its end, which makes the J call doubtful. The CDR3 totals 15 residues. Germline CDR1 WNHNN, CDR2 SYGVQD (reference sequence). CDR3 residues: CASSDGTGGVYEQYF. The CDR3 DNA is TGCGCCAGCAGTGATGGGACAGGGGGCGTTTACGAGCAGTACTTC.

The chain employs TRBV4-1 and TRBJ1-2; 11 bases are shared with TRBD1. The CDR3 has 15 residues. Germline loops: CDR1 MGHRA, CDR2 YSYEKL. V was clipped by 3 bases and J by 4 bases; unmatched bases: 4. The CDR3: CASSQDRGLSYGYTF. The CDR3 region has the DNA TGCGCCAGCAGCCAGGACAGGGGGCTGTCCTATGGCTACACCTTC.

This chain joins TRBV27 and TRBJ2-2, with 10 nucleotides matching TRBD2. The ends lost 4 bases at V and 7 bases at J; junction bases unmatched: 18. Germline V gene lookup returns CDR1 MNHEY and CDR2 SMNVEV (reference sequence). The CDR3 is 19 residues long. CDR3 DNA sequence: TGTGCCAGCAGTTCCCACCTCCTAGCGGGGGCCCATCCCGGCGGGGAGCTGTTTTTT. This gives the protein CASSSHLLAGAHPGGELFF.

On this clone: Other DNA sequences within the sample encode an identical CDR3. This sequence joins TRBV5-1 and TRBJ2-5; 8 bases are shared with TRBD1. Trimming cost V 2 bases and J 3 bases; bases outside gene matches: 0. Germline CDR1 is SGHRS and CDR2 is YFSETQ. This CDR3 has 13 residues. The CDR3: CASSLQGEETQYF. The CDR3 DNA sequence: TGCGCCAGCAGCTTACAGGGGGAAGAGACCCAGTACTTC.

This chain connects TRBV7-9 to TRBJ2-7, with 9 bases aligning to TRBD2. The CDR3 covers 16 residues. With V trimmed by 3 bases and J by 7 bases, 13 bases remained unmatched. From germline, CDR1 is SEHNR and CDR2 FQNEAQ (reference sequence). Written as DNA, the CDR3 is TGTGCCAGCAGCTTCAATGCCCTAGCGGGGTATCGGGAGCAGTACTTC. This sequence encodes CASSFNALAGYREQYF.

The chain combines TRBV10-3 with TRBJ1-2, with D maybe TRBD1 (6 bases). The germline gives CDR1 ENHRY, CDR2 SYGVKD. This CDR3 has 16 residues. V gave up 11 bases and J gave up 4 bases, with 26 bases separating them. The CDR3 DNA reads as TGTGCCTCCCGGGGCAATACAGGGTCGGTAACCTATGGCTACACCTTC. Protein: CASRGNTGSVTYGYTF.

The rearrangement links TRBV7-9 to TRBJ2-7; 7 positions agree with TRBD1. The germline gives CDR1 SEHNR, CDR2 FQNEAQ (reference sequence). The CDR3 runs 16 residues. V was pared by 5 bases and J by 5 bases, with 15 bases of the junction left unmatched. The CDR3 spells CASSDPNVDRAHEQYF. The CDR3 nucleotides read TGTGCCAGCAGCGATCCGAACGTTGACAGGGCCCACGAGCAGTACTTC.

The V call is TRBV7-2, the J call TRBJ1-2; D is possibly TRBD1 (5 bases). In germline, CDR1 is SGHTA, CDR2 FQGNSA. Trimming took 4 bases from V and 4 from J, leaving 13 bases between them. The CDR3 spans 14 residues. In DNA form, the CDR3 reads TGTGCCAGCAGCTCAATCGGGGGGAGCTATGGCTACACCTTC. It specifies CASSSIGGSYGYTF.

The J gene is TRBJ1-2, the V gene TRBV30; possibly TRBD1 for D (5 bases). V was shortened by 2 bases and J by 3 bases, with 10 bases between the two germline ends. The CDR3 totals 13 residues. Germline lookup yields CDR1 GTSNPN and CDR2 SVGIG (reference sequence). The CDR3 bases are TGTGCCTGGAGTCCAGGGAATGACTATGGCTACACCTTC. Its translation: CAWSPGNDYGYTF.

In regard to this clone: One end of the junction is discordant with germline, which a read error may explain. The J gene is TRBJ2-2, the V gene TRBV7-9, with a weak D call TRBD2 (7 bases). Germline CDR1 and CDR2: SEHNR and FQNEAQ (reference sequence). The CDR3 extends over 12 amino acids. In DNA form, the CDR3 reads TGTTCCAGCTGGGAGGGGGCCGGGGAGCTGTTTTTT. The encoded protein is CSSWEGAGELFF.

The chain combines TRBV30 with TRBJ1-5; a possible D gene is TRBD1 (6 bases). The CDR3 is 13 residues long. V shed 6 bases and J shed 6 bases, with 15 bases lying between them. Germline V gene data show CDR1 as GTSNPN and CDR2 as SVGIG (reference sequence). This CDR3 is CACRTGGRQPQHF. CDR3 DNA sequence: TGTGCCTGTCGGACGGGGGGCCGTCAGCCCCAGCATTTT.

This clone was observed a single time. The CDR3 protein is CASSLVGGTGGDYEQYF. DNA of the CDR3: TGTGCCAGCAGCCTAGTCGGGGGGACAGGGGGTGACTACGAGCAGTACTTC. J is TRBJ2-7 and V is TRBV27, with 11 bases identical to TRBD1. CDR1 is MNHEY, CDR2 SMNVEV, per germline (reference sequence). With 6 bases clipped from V and 3 bases from J, the junction kept 13 bases outside the gene matches. The CDR3 is 17 amino acids.

The chain carries TRBV18 and TRBJ2-7; TRBD2 is a possible D gene (6 bases). The CDR3 extends over 15 amino acids. Germline values: CDR1 KGHSH, CDR2 LQKENI. V lost 3 bases, J lost 0 bases, and 12 bases lay in between. CDR3 nucleotides: TGTGCCAGCTCACCTTCCCGGGACTTCTCCTACGAGCAGTACTTC. Its protein product is CASSPSRDFSYEQYF.

The rearrangement uses TRBV11-2 and TRBJ2-7; possible D gene TRBD1, 6 bases. The CDR3 is 15 residues long. V was trimmed by 3 bases and J by 2 bases, leaving 14 bases between them. Germline V CDR1 and CDR2: SGHAT, FQNNGV. The chain's CDR3 is CASSFKGDGPYEQYF. For the CDR3, the DNA is TGTGCCAGCAGCTTCAAGGGGGACGGCCCCTACGAGCAGTACTTC.

This clone showed up just a few times. The chain recombines TRBV4-2 with TRBJ2-3, with 7 bases identical to TRBD2. The germline CDR1 and CDR2 sequences are LGHNA and YNFKEQ. CDR3 size: 18 residues. J lost 0 bases, V lost 2 bases, and 11 bases had no gene match. In DNA form, the CDR3 reads TGTGCCAGCAGCCAAATCTCGGGGGGACTAACTAGCACAGATACGCAGTATTTT. Residues: CASSQISGGLTSTDTQYF.

The rearrangement joins TRBV5-1 to TRBJ1-2; 10 bases fit TRBD1. J lost 6 bases, V lost 0 bases, and 5 bases had no gene match. Germline CDR1 SGHRS, CDR2 YFSETQ. The CDR3 spans 15 residues. CDR3 DNA: TGCGCCAGCAGCTTGGACGGGACAGGGGTGGATGGCTACACCTTC. Its translation: CASSLDGTGVDGYTF.

V usage is TRBV6-5 and J usage is TRBJ2-5; 9 nucleotides align to TRBD1. TRBJ2-7 explains the end of the DNA better; the J call may be wrong. The CDR3 sequence is 15 residues long. CDR1 is MNHEY and CDR2 is SVGAGI in the germline V gene. The CDR3 region has the DNA TGTGCCAGCAGTTCTCCGGGACAGGGCTCTTACGAGCAGTACTTC. Amino acid sequence: CASSSPGQGSYEQYF.